The 15 T cell receptor beta chains below were found in one sample sequenced in a study of T cells in Graves' hyperthyroidism and ophthalmopathy. RNA transcripts yielded amplified TCR beta CDR3 regions. TCR CDR3 underwent first-round RT-PCR with the HTBI primer set. One entry per CDR3 protein, called by TCRdb with MiXCR from the multiplex PCR reads. Of around 430,000 distinct CDR3 sequences in the sample, about 15% were seen once. Specimen: blood. These receptors all stem from a woman aged 25 to 39 with Graves' hyperthyroidism.

In its sample, this clonotype was seen many times. This chain joins TRBV12-3 or TRBV12-4 and TRBJ2-1; TRBD2 aligns across 9 bases. Trimming cost V 6 bases and J 3 bases; bases outside gene matches: 6. This CDR3 contains 15 residues. CDR3 nucleotide sequence: TGTGCCAGCAGCAATAGCGGGAGTGTCTACAATGAGCAGTTCTTC. Its protein product is CASSNSGSVYNEQFF.

A few counts support this clonotype. This rearrangement joins TRBV25-1 to TRBJ1-6; weak D call: TRBD1 (6 bases). Germline loops: CDR1 MGHDK, CDR2 SYGVNS. Trimming shortened V by 3 bases and J by 9 bases, and 12 bases separated the two germline ends. The CDR3 runs to 14 residues. The CDR3 here is CASSDGGAGSPLHF. DNA of the CDR3: TGTGCCAGCAGTGACGGGGGGGCAGGTTCACCCCTCCACTTT.

In its sample, this clonotype was seen a few times. The CDR3 loop is CATSDFGTANTGELFF. The CDR3 DNA reads as TGTGCCACCAGTGATTTCGGGACAGCGAACACCGGGGAGCTGTTTTTT. This chain connects TRBV24-1 to TRBJ2-2; 7 nucleotides align to TRBD1. Losses at the gene ends were 1 base for V and 0 bases for J; bases not matched to a gene: 1. The CDR3 sequence is 16 residues long. CDR1 KGHDR and CDR2 SFDVKD come from the germline V gene.

About this clonotype itself: Because it lacks the conserved phenylalanine or tryptophan at the end, this CDR3 is likely a read error. This chain links TRBV27 with TRBJ1-2, with D tentatively TRBD1 (6 bases). The CDR3 is 12 amino acids. The V gene's germline CDR1 is MNHEY and CDR2 SMNVEV (reference sequence). Trimming pared 6 bases from V and 6 bases from J, leaving 11 bases between. Here the CDR3 DNA reads TGTGCCAGCAGCCCAACAGGGAATGGCTACACCCTC. Its translation is CASSPTGNGYTL.

The chain employs TRBV19 and TRBJ2-7; D may be TRBD1 or TRBD2 (5 bases each). With 5 bases removed from V and 4 bases from J, the gap between germline ends came to 12 bases. This CDR3 has 13 amino acids. The V gene's germline CDR1 is LNHDA and CDR2 SQIVND (reference sequence). CDR3 in DNA: TGTGCCAGTAGTGTAGGGGACGGTTACGAGCAGTACTTC. Translated: CASSVGDGYEQYF.

Remarks on this clonotype: A much larger clone lies one base from this, so it may be a read error. V usage is TRBV30 and J usage is TRBJ2-1; no clear D. Trimming stripped 3 bases from V and 10 bases from J, with 16 bases between. There are 13 residues in the CDR3. Germline V lookup: CDR1 GTSNPN, CDR2 SVGIG (reference sequence). In nucleotides, the CDR3 is TGTGCCTGGAGCGGGTCATTCTACTACGAGCAGTTCTTC. This gives the protein CAWSGSFYYEQFF.

This rearrangement joins TRBV2 to TRBJ2-5, with D uncertain. The germline V gene has CDR1 SNHLY and CDR2 FYNNEI. CDR3 length equals 14 residues. Trimming took 4 bases from V and 1 from J, leaving 10 bases between them. The DNA for the CDR3 is TGTGCCAGCAGTGGGGGTAGGGCCCAAGAGACCCAGTACTTC. Protein sequence: CASSGGRAQETQYF.

This clonotype has just a few counts. This may be a read error: a much more frequent sequence differs by one nucleotide. The V and J genes are TRBV11-2 and TRBJ2-2; weak D call: TRBD1 (5 bases). The germline gives CDR1 SGHAT, CDR2 FQNNGV. V was cut by 2 bases and J by 6 bases, with 7 bases left in between. CDR3 length: 13 residues. DNA of the CDR3: TGTGCCAGCAGCTTATCAGGGTCCGGGGAGCTGTTTTTT. Translation gives CASSLSGSGELFF.

The chain couples TRBV19 to TRBJ1-5; D may be TRBD1 (5 bases). The germline CDR1 and CDR2 sequences are LNHDA and SQIVND (reference sequence). The CDR3 covers 13 residues. Trimming stripped 5 bases from V and 5 bases from J, with 10 bases between. CDR3 sequence reads: CASSRGVDQPQHF. CDR3 nucleotides: TGTGCCAGTAGTCGAGGGGTTGATCAGCCCCAGCATTTT.

The sample holds many counts of this clonotype. The genes are TRBV9 and TRBJ1-2, with 9 nucleotides matching TRBD1. This CDR3 contains 14 residues. Trimming removed 3 bases from V and 6 bases from J; junction bases left unmatched: 6. Germline CDR1 and CDR2: SGDLS and YYNGEE. The CDR3 nucleotides are TGTGCCAGCAGCGGGGACAGGGACGAAGATGGCTACACCTTC. This gives the protein CASSGDRDEDGYTF.

The sample holds many counts of this clonotype. The chain links TRBV29-1 to TRBJ2-3, with 7 nucleotides matching TRBD2. CDR1 and CDR2 (germline): SQVTM, ANQGSEA. With 3 bases clipped from V and 2 bases from J, the junction kept 11 bases outside the gene matches. This CDR3 has 16 residues. Here the CDR3 DNA reads TGCAGCGTTGAGTCATCCAGCGGGATTTACACAGATACGCAGTATTTT. Translation gives CSVESSSGIYTDTQYF.

This clonotype was seen at least ten times. This chain links TRBV11-2 with TRBJ2-2, with no clear D. The CDR3 is 15 residues long. Germline V gene data show CDR1 as SGHAT and CDR2 as FQNNGV. The V end lost 0 bases, the J end lost 4 bases, and 9 bases lay between the germline ends. The CDR3 sequence is CASSLERLPTGELFF. In DNA, the CDR3 is TGTGCCAGCAGCTTAGAGAGACTGCCCACCGGGGAGCTGTTTTTT.

This clonotype appeared a few times. V and J are TRBV19 and TRBJ1-2; D not certain. V lost 6 bases and J 3 bases, leaving 11 bases between the germline ends. CDR1 is LNHDA and CDR2 is SQIVND in the germline V gene (reference sequence). This CDR3 is built from 13 residues. Written as DNA, the CDR3 is TGTGCCAGTAGCCTAGCGGGGTACTATGGCTACACCTTC. Translation gives CASSLAGYYGYTF.

To note about this clonotype: With a much larger clone just one base away, this may be a read error. This CDR3 fails to terminate in the conserved phenylalanine or tryptophan, so it likely reflects a read error. The chain joins TRBV18 to TRBJ2-7, with D possibly called TRBD1 or TRBD2 (7 bases each). The CDR3 is 14 amino acids. Germline V gene sequence: CDR1 KGHSH, CDR2 LQKENI. V gave up 4 bases and J gave up 3 bases, with 13 bases separating them. The CDR3 region has the DNA TGTGCCAGCTCACTCAGGGGGGGCCGCTACGAGCAGTACTCC. Translated, it gives CASSLRGGRYEQYS.

This clonotype appeared a few times. This could be a read error, since a much larger clone is one nucleotide away. The V call is TRBV7-8, the J call TRBJ2-5; maybe TRBD2 (5 bases). Germline assignment: CDR1 SGHVS and CDR2 FQNEAQ. With 5 bases removed from V and 4 bases from J, the gap between germline ends came to 14 bases. The CDR3 has 14 amino acids. CDR3 DNA sequence: TGTGCCAGCAGCCCCATGGAGGCGGGAGAGACCCAGTACTTC. As protein: CASSPMEAGETQYF.